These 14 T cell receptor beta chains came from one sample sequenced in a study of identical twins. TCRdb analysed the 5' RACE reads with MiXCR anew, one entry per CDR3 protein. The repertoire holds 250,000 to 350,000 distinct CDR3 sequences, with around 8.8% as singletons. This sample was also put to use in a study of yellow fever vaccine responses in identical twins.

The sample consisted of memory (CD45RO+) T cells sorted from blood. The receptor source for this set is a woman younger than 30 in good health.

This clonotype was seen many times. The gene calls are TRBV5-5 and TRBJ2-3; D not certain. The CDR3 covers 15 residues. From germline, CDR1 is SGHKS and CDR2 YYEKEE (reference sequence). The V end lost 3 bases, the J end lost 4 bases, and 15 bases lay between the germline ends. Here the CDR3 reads CASSWRSTDSDTQYF. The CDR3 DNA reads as TGTGCCAGCAGCTGGCGCTCTACTGACTCAGATACGCAGTATTTT.

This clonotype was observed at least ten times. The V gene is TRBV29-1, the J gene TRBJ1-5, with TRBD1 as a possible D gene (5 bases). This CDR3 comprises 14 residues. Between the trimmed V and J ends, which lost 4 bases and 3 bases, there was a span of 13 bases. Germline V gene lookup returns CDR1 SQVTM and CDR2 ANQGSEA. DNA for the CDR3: TGCAGCGTTGGGGAGGGGCAGGTCAATCAGCCCCAGCATTTT. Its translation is CSVGEGQVNQPQHF. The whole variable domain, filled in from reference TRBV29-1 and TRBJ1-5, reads SAVISQKPSRDICQRGTSLTIQCQVDSQVTMMFWYRQQPGQSLTLIATANQGSEATYESGFVIDKFPISRPNLTFSTLTVSNMSPEDSSIYLCSVGEGQVNQPQHFGDGTRLSIL.

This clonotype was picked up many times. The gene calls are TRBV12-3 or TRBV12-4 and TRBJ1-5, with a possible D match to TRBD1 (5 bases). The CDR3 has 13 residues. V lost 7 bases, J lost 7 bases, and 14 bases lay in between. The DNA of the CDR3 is TGTGCCAGCACTACGAGGGACGGGCAGCCCCAGCATTTT. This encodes CASTTRDGQPQHF.

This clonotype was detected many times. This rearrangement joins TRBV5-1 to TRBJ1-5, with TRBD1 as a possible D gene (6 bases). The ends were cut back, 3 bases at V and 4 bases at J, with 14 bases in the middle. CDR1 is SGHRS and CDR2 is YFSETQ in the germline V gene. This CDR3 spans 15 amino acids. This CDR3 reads CASSWGGAQNQPQHF. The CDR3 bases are TGCGCCAGCAGCTGGGGGGGGGCGCAGAATCAGCCCCAGCATTTT. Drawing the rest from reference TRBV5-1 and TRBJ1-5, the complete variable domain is KAGVTQTPRYLIKTRGQQVTLSCSPISGHRSVSWYQQTPGQGLQFLFEYFSETQRNKGNFPGRFSGRQFSNSRSEMNVSTLELGDSALYLCASSWGGAQNQPQHFGDGTRLSIL.

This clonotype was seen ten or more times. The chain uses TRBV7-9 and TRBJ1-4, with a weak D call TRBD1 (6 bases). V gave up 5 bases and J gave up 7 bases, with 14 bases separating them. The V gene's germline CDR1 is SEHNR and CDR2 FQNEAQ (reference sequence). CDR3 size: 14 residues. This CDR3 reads CASSIGGLREKLFF. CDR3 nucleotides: TGTGCCAGCAGCATCGGGGGGCTCCGTGAAAAACTGTTTTTT. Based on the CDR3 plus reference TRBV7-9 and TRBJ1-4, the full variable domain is DTGVSQNPRHKITKRGQNVTFRCDPISEHNRLYWYRQTLGQGPEFLTYFQNEAQLEKSRLLSDRFSAERPKGSFSTLEIQRTEQGDSAMYLCASSIGGLREKLFFGSGTQLSVL.

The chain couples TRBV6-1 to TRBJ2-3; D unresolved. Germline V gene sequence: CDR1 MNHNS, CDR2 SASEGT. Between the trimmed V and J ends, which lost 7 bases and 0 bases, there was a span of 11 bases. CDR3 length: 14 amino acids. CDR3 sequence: CASKDGHSTDTQYF. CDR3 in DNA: TGTGCCAGCAAGGACGGCCACAGCACAGATACGCAGTATTTT.

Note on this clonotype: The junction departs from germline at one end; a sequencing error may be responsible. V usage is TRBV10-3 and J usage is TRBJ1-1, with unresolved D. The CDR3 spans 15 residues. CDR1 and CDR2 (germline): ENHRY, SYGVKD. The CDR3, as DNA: TGTGCCATCAGTGAGCCTATCGATACTTACACTGAAGCTCTCTTT. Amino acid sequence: CAISEPIDTYTEALF.

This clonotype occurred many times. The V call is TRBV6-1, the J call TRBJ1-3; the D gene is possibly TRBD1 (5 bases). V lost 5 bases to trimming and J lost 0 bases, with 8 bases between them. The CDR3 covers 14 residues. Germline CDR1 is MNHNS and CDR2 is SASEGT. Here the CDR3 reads CASSRQNSGNTIYF. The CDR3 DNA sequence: TGTGCCAGCAGTCGACAGAACTCTGGAAACACCATATATTTT.

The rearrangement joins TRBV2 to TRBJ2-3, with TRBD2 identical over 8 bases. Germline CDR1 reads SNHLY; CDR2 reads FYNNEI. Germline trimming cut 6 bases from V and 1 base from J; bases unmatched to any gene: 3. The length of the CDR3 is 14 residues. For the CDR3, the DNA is TGTGCCAGCAGGGGGGGACTAGGCACAGATACGCAGTATTTT. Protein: CASRGGLGTDTQYF. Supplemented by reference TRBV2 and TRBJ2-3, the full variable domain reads EPEVTQTPSHQVTQMGQEVILRCVPISNHLYFYWYRQILGQKVEFLVSFYNNEISEKSEIFDDQFSVERPDGSNFTLKIRSTKLEDSAMYFCASRGGLGTDTQYFGPGTRLTVL.

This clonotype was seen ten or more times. The CDR3 nucleotides read TGTGCCAGCAGTCCCTTGGGGGGAGCCTTATACAATGAGCAGTTCTTC. This encodes CASSPLGGALYNEQFF. The chain carries TRBV27 and TRBJ2-1, with D possibly being TRBD2 (6 bases). CDR1 and CDR2 from the germline V gene are MNHEY and SMNVEV (reference sequence). The length of the CDR3 is 16 residues. V was shortened by 5 bases and J by 4 bases, with 18 bases between the two germline ends.

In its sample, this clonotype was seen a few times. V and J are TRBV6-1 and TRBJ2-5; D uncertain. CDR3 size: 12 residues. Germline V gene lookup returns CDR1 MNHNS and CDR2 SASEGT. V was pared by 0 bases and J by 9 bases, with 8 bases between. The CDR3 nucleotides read TGTGCCAGCAGTGAAGCAGGGATATCCCAGTACTTC. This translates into CASSEAGISQYF.

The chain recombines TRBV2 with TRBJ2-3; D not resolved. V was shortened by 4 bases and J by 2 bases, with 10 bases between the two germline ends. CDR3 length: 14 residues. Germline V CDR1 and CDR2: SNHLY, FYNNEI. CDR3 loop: CASSVVPHTDTQYF. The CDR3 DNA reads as TGTGCCAGCAGTGTCGTTCCCCACACAGATACGCAGTATTTT.

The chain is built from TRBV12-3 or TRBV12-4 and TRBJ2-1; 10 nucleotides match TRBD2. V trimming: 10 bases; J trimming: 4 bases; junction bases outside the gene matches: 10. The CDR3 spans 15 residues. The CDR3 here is CATLAGGTYYNEQFF. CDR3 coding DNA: TGTGCCACCTTAGCGGGAGGCACCTATTACAATGAGCAGTTCTTC.

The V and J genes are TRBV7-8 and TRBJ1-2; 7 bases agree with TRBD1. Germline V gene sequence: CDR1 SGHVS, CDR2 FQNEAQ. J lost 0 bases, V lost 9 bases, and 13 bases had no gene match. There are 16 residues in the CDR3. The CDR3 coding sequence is TGTGCCAGTAACCGGGACAGTCTACGAACTAACTATGGCTACACCTTC. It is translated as CASNRDSLRTNYGYTF.